This T cell receptor (beta chain) was profiled in a study of T-cell reconstitution after alpha-beta-depleted transplantation in children. This clonotype was detected a few times. Deletions cut 0 bases from V and 1 base from J, with 7 bases between. There are 14 residues in the CDR3. Germline V lookup: CDR1 SGHRS, CDR2 YFSETQ. Preparation of the TCRbeta library was carried out with unique molecular identifiers. TCRdb called the PCR reads again in MiXCR, with one record for every CDR3 protein. The sample holds about 90,000 distinct CDR3 sequences, roughly a sixth seen once. This sequence was found in a male patient aged 2 to 9 who had a stem cell transplant for acute lymphoblastic leukemia, so the T cells may come from the graft donor. The genes are TRBV5-1 and TRBJ1-1; D remains ambiguous. Material: PBMCs, mostly from graft donor cells, obtained 180 days after TCRalphabeta/CD19-depleted stem cell transplant. The CDR3 here is CASSLAQTNTEAFF. The CDR3 region has the DNA TGCGCCAGCAGCTTGGCACAGACGAACACTGAAGCTTTCTTT.